These 2 T cell receptor beta chains were all obtained from the same sample, sequenced in a study of cytomegalovirus exposure and HLA in healthy donors. The PCR was carried out with 60 Vbeta primers and 13 Jbeta primers. Produced via immunoSEQ multiplex PCR; TCRdb's table is partial and in-frame only. The sample shows approximately 170,000 clones, about 79% of them seen only once. Sequenced input: PBMCs. The receptors originated from a female donor in good health and CMV-seronegative.

The DNA for the CDR3 is TGTGCCTGGATTCGGGGGATACTCTCTGGGGCCAACGTCCTGACTTTC. Encoded protein: CAWIRGILSGANVLTF. The chain employs TRBV30 and TRBJ2-6, with a weak D call TRBD2 (6 bases). Trimming shortened V by 4 bases and J by 0 bases, and 13 bases separated the two germline ends. The CDR3 covers 16 residues. Germline CDR1 reads GTSNPN; CDR2 reads SVGIG (reference sequence). The variable domain in full, completed from reference TRBV30 and TRBJ2-6, reads SQTIHQWPATLVQPVGSPLSLECTVEGTSNPNLYWYRQAAGRGLQLLFYSVGIGQISSEVPQNLSASRPQDRQFILSSKKLLLSDSGFYLCAWIRGILSGANVLTFGAGSRLTVL.

In DNA, the CDR3 is TGTGCCAGCAGCCAAGCGCGCCTCCGGGGAGGCTACGAGCAGTACTTC. It translates to CASSQARLRGGYEQYF. The rearrangement links TRBV14 to TRBJ2-7; D might be TRBD2 (6 bases). CDR3 length: 16 residues. The V end lost 1 base, the J end lost 3 bases, and 16 bases lay between the germline ends. CDR1 and CDR2 from the germline V gene are SGHDN and FVKESK. Full variable domain (missing parts from reference TRBV14 and TRBJ2-7): EAGVTQFPSHSVIEKGQTVTLRCDPISGHDNLYWYRRVMGKEIKFLLHFVKESKQDESGMPNNRFLAERTGGTYSTLKVQPAELEDSGVYFCASSQARLRGGYEQYFGPGTRLTVT.